The next 9 T cell receptor beta chains were all read from a single sample in a study of shared clonotypes between healthy human individuals (TCRdb year 2020). Preparation of the library involved the immunoSEQ multiplex PCR assay. As stored in TCRdb, this immuneACCESS dataset retains in-frame rearrangements with V and J assigned. A fraction of the clones does not appear; measured against another copy, unresolved V genes explain less than half of the discrepancy, and the remainder lacks a known reason. For this sample the table gives over a million clones, of which 95% to 97% were detected only once. Of the sample, approximately 1.2% is held by the ten largest clones. Sequencing used naive CD4+ T cells sorted from blood. The cell subset or site label, read with the paper, signifies: CD45RA+ positively selected. Receptor source: a man aged 25-45 years in good health.

V usage is TRBV4-3 and J usage is TRBJ2-7; 10 bases are shared with TRBD2. Per the germline V gene, CDR1 is LGHNA and CDR2 is YSLEER. V shed 1 base, J shed 1 base, and the junction held 10 bases outside the gene matches. This CDR3 has 18 amino acids. The CDR3 coding sequence is TGCGCCAGCAGCCAAGTCTTAGCGGGAGGATCAGGATCCTACGAGCAGTACTTC. Translated, it gives CASSQVLAGGSGSYEQYF.

The chain carries TRBV5-1 and TRBJ2-3, with D unresolved. Deletions cut 7 bases from V and 5 bases from J, with 11 bases between. Germline V gene data show CDR1 as SGHRS and CDR2 as YFSETQ. This CDR3 comprises 12 residues. The CDR3 loop reads CASSPSGDTQYF. As DNA, the CDR3 is TGCGCCAGCTCCCCCTCAGGAGATACGCAGTATTTT. The whole variable domain, remainder taken from reference TRBV5-1 and TRBJ2-3, is KAGVTQTPRYLIKTRGQQVTLSCSPISGHRSVSWYQQTPGQGLQFLFEYFSETQRNKGNFPGRFSGRQFSNSRSEMNVSTLELGDSALYLCASSPSGDTQYFGPGTRLTVL.

J is TRBJ2-7 and V is TRBV6-6; 7 nucleotides match TRBD1. Germline V lookup: CDR1 MNHNY, CDR2 SVGAGI (reference sequence). The V and J ends lost 7 bases and 0 bases, in that order; junction bases with no gene match: 6. The length of the CDR3 is 14 residues. The CDR3 DNA follows: TGTGCCAGCACTACCGGGACAGCCTCCTACGAGCAGTACTTC. It encodes CASTTGTASYEQYF.

The chain joins TRBV10-1 to TRBJ2-2; D might be TRBD1 (6 bases). The germline CDR1 and CDR2 sequences are WNHNN and SYGVQD (reference sequence). The CDR3 spans 17 residues. The germline V and J ends were trimmed by 0 bases and 2 bases, with 13 bases remaining between them. The CDR3 is CASSESGQKHNTGELFF. CDR3 sequence (DNA): TGCGCCAGCAGTGAGTCAGGACAGAAGCATAACACCGGGGAGCTGTTTTTT.

The chain's CDR3 is CASSLTPTHTEAFF. CDR3 sequence (DNA): TGTGCCAGCAGCTTAACACCTACCCACACTGAAGCTTTCTTT. This chain uses TRBV7-8 with TRBJ1-1; D not certain. Between the trimmed V and J ends, which lost 2 bases and 3 bases, there was a span of 10 bases. This CDR3 comprises 14 residues. Germline V gene data show CDR1 as SGHVS and CDR2 as FQNEAQ.

The chain links TRBV5-1 to TRBJ2-1; 8 bases align to TRBD1. The trim removed 0 bases at V and 0 bases at J, leaving 5 bases unmatched. CDR3 length: 17 amino acids. Per the germline V gene, CDR1 is SGHRS and CDR2 is YFSETQ. Here the CDR3 reads CASSLAQGAGSYNEQFF. CDR3 DNA: TGCGCCAGCAGCTTGGCGCAGGGGGCGGGCTCCTACAATGAGCAGTTCTTC.

As for this clone: This same CDR3 is encoded by further DNA sequences in the sample. The chain employs TRBV28 and TRBJ1-1, with 9 nucleotides matching TRBD1. The CDR3 length is 12 residues. Losses at the gene ends were 6 bases for V and 5 bases for J; bases not matched to a gene: 1. Germline lookup yields CDR1 MDHEN and CDR2 SYDVKM. CDR3: CASRTGGTEAFF. The CDR3 bases are TGTGCCAGCAGGACAGGGGGTACTGAAGCTTTCTTT.

The chain is built from TRBV10-3 and TRBJ2-1; D is unclear. The V gene's germline CDR1 is ENHRY and CDR2 SYGVKD. The ends were cut back, 7 bases at V and 3 bases at J, with 10 bases in the middle. The CDR3 length is 13 residues. CDR3 sequence reads: CAITESVYNEQFF. In DNA form, the CDR3 reads TGTGCCATCACCGAAAGCGTCTACAATGAGCAGTTCTTC.

The J gene is TRBJ2-1, the V gene TRBV18, with D possibly TRBD2 on 6 matching bases. The V and J ends lost 5 bases and 7 bases respectively, with 18 bases between them. Germline lookup yields CDR1 KGHSH and CDR2 LQKENI. The CDR3 has 15 amino acids. CDR3 coding DNA: TGTGCCAGCTCAGCAACCGGGACTCCGCAGAATGAGCAGTTCTTC. The encoded protein is CASSATGTPQNEQFF.